Following are 20 T cell receptor beta chains from one sample sequenced in a study of blood T cell repertoires in COVID-19. Clones were sequenced by immunoSEQ multiplex PCR, and TCRdb holds only the in-frame ones, with some missing. Found here are 330,000 or so clones, roughly 87% of them singletons; the top ten hold roughly 4%. The specimen was peripheral blood. These receptors were collected from a woman aged 60-70 years with COVID-19, enrolled during active disease.

The chain recombines TRBV7-3 with TRBJ2-2; 11 bases map to TRBD2. Germline CDR1 reads SGHTA; CDR2 reads FQGTGA. V trimming: 2 bases; J trimming: 7 bases; junction bases outside the gene matches: 3. The CDR3 runs 15 residues. CDR3 DNA sequence: TGTGCCAGCAGCTTATCGACTAGCGGGGTCGGGGAGCTGTTTTTT. The encoded protein is CASSLSTSGVGELFF.

V and J are TRBV19 and TRBJ2-6; a possible D gene is TRBD1 (6 bases). Trimming cost V 7 bases and J 0 bases, with 10 bases left between them. The CDR3 covers 15 residues. Germline CDR1 reads LNHDA; CDR2 reads SQIVND (reference sequence). As DNA, the CDR3 is TGTGCCAGTACTCAGGACAGCTCTGGGGCCAACGTCCTGACTTTC. Translation: CASTQDSSGANVLTF.

V and J are TRBV27 and TRBJ1-4; D perhaps matches TRBD1 (6 bases). Germline values: CDR1 MNHEY, CDR2 SMNVEV (reference sequence). V gave up 6 bases and J gave up 5 bases, with 13 bases separating them. CDR3 size: 14 residues. CDR3 in amino acids: CASSSSGENEKLFF. The CDR3, as DNA: TGTGCCAGCAGCTCATCAGGGGAGAATGAAAAACTGTTTTTT.

The chain has TRBV7-2 and TRBJ1-5; D perhaps matches TRBD1 (5 bases). The CDR3 sequence is 15 residues long. Germline lookup yields CDR1 SGHTA and CDR2 FQGNSA. V dropped 4 bases and J dropped 4 bases, with 14 bases sitting between them. The CDR3 sequence: CASSSYGADNQPQHF. In nucleotides, the CDR3 is TGTGCCAGCAGCTCTTATGGGGCAGATAATCAGCCCCAGCATTTT.

Points on this clone: In the same sample, other DNA sequences code for this CDR3. The gene calls are TRBV18 and TRBJ1-1; D gene uncertain. V lost 5 bases, J lost 1 base, and 8 bases lay in between. CDR3 length equals 13 residues. Germline V gene data show CDR1 as KGHSH and CDR2 as LQKENI. CDR3 sequence (DNA): TGTGCCAGCTCATTGGGAGAGAACACTGAAGCTTTCTTT. Translating gives CASSLGENTEAFF.

This rearrangement joins TRBV18 to TRBJ2-2, with no clear D. CDR1 is KGHSH and CDR2 is LQKENI in the germline V gene. The CDR3 has 13 amino acids. The V end lost 3 bases, the J end lost 3 bases, and 5 bases lay between the germline ends. The CDR3 reads CASSPSDTGELFF. The CDR3 region has the DNA TGTGCCAGCTCACCCTCGGACACCGGGGAGCTGTTTTTT.

This rearrangement joins TRBV6-6 to TRBJ1-2; 7 bases match TRBD1. The CDR3 has 14 residues. Germline V gene sequence: CDR1 MNHNY, CDR2 SVGAGI (reference sequence). V lost 6 bases and J lost 5; bases outside the gene matches: 9. The CDR3 sequence: CASRPHGTAYGYTF. CDR3 nucleotides: TGTGCCAGCAGACCACACGGGACAGCGTATGGCTACACCTTC.

This clone was seen a few times. The genes are TRBV28 and TRBJ1-1, with a possible D match to TRBD1 (5 bases). Trimming left V 3 bases short and J 4 bases short, with 18 bases between. This CDR3 contains 16 residues. CDR1 MDHEN and CDR2 SYDVKM come from the germline V gene. The CDR3 loop reads CASSFARASGGTEAFF. The CDR3 DNA reads TGTGCCAGCAGTTTCGCCCGGGCCTCGGGGGGCACTGAAGCTTTCTTT.

The chain uses TRBV15 and TRBJ2-7; tentatively, D is TRBD1 (6 bases). Trimming left V 0 bases short and J 2 bases short, with 14 bases between. Germline V gene sequence: CDR1 LNHNV, CDR2 YYDKDF (reference sequence). The CDR3 extends over 16 amino acids. CDR3 residues: CATSREGAKNPYEQYF. Written as DNA, the CDR3 is TGTGCCACCAGCAGAGAGGGGGCGAAGAACCCCTACGAGCAGTACTTC.

The table lists this clone with a few counts. The chain carries TRBV11-2 and TRBJ2-7; 9 positions agree with TRBD1. This CDR3 region has 18 residues. Germline CDR1 and CDR2: SGHAT and FQNNGV. The V gene end was trimmed by 1 base and the J gene end by 0 bases; junction bases not matched to a gene: 10. The CDR3 DNA sequence: TGTGCCAGCAGCTTAGCACAGGGGGCGCGGGACTTCTCCTACGAGCAGTACTTC. Protein: CASSLAQGARDFSYEQYF. The whole variable domain, remainder taken from reference TRBV11-2 and TRBJ2-7, is EAGVAQSPRYKIIEKRQSVAFWCNPISGHATLYWYQQILGQGPKLLIQFQNNGVVDDSQLPKDRFSAERLKGVDSTLKIQPAKLEDSAVYLCASSLAQGARDFSYEQYFGPGTRLTVT.

This clone was seen only a few times. This chain connects TRBV30 to TRBJ1-1, with TRBD1 matching 7 bases. Unmatched junction bases numbered 9, after V lost 2 bases and J lost 3 bases. The CDR3 contains 15 residues. Germline loops: CDR1 GTSNPN, CDR2 SVGIG (reference sequence). The CDR3 here is CAWSSKGRGDTEAFF. CDR3 coding DNA: TGTGCCTGGAGTTCTAAGGGCAGGGGGGACACTGAAGCTTTCTTT.

J is TRBJ1-2 and V is TRBV12-5, with 7 nucleotides matching TRBD1. The CDR3 runs 15 residues. V dropped 3 bases and J dropped 6; count of bases not matched to a gene: 10. In germline, CDR1 is LGHNT, CDR2 FRNRAP. The CDR3 is CASGFETGWKDGYTF. DNA for the CDR3: TGTGCTAGTGGTTTCGAGACAGGGTGGAAGGATGGCTACACCTTC.

The chain joins TRBV29-1 to TRBJ1-2; weak D call: TRBD1 (6 bases). V lost 1 base to trimming and J lost 7 bases, with 10 bases between them. Germline V CDR1 and CDR2: SQVTM, ANQGSEA. The CDR3 is made up of 12 amino acids. CDR3 DNA: TGCAGCGTTGAAGTACAGGGCGCTGGCTACACCTTC. Translation: CSVEVQGAGYTF.

The chain carries TRBV5-5 and TRBJ1-4; possible D gene TRBD1, 5 bases. Germline V lookup: CDR1 SGHKS, CDR2 YYEKEE (reference sequence). The CDR3 consists of 14 residues. The V and J ends lost 5 bases and 0 bases respectively, with 8 bases between them. CDR3 nucleotide sequence: TGTGCCAGCAGTCTGACAGCAACTAATGAAAAACTGTTTTTT. It yields the protein CASSLTATNEKLFF.

V usage is TRBV7-2 and J usage is TRBJ2-3, with 12 bases that match TRBD2. This CDR3 has 17 residues. The germline CDR1 and CDR2 sequences are SGHTA and FQGNSA. V lost 2 bases to trimming and J lost 2 bases; unmatched junction nucleotides: 5. The CDR3 reads CASSLTSGGPNTDTQYF. The CDR3 bases are TGTGCCAGCAGCTTAACTAGCGGGGGGCCGAACACAGATACGCAGTATTTT.

This rearrangement joins TRBV6-6 to TRBJ1-1, with D hard to call. Per germline, CDR1 MNHNY and CDR2 SVGAGI (reference sequence). Trimming stripped 1 base from V and 8 bases from J, with 17 bases between. CDR3 size: 15 residues. Here the CDR3 reads CASSYLPGGSREAFF. The CDR3 DNA follows: TGTGCCAGCAGTTACTTGCCAGGAGGCTCCCGGGAAGCTTTCTTT.

The rearrangement uses TRBV5-1 and TRBJ2-3; TRBD1 matches at 8 bases. The junction had 9 bases not matched to a gene; V was cut back by 8 bases and J by 4 bases. This CDR3 is 14 amino acids long. The germline CDR1 and CDR2 sequences are SGHRS and YFSETQ. The CDR3: CASGDRGGADTQYF. The CDR3 DNA is TGCGCCAGTGGCGACAGGGGCGGCGCAGATACGCAGTATTTT.

This clone has only one observation. The rearrangement links TRBV5-5 to TRBJ1-1; D might be TRBD1 (5 bases). Germline CDR1 reads SGHKS; CDR2 reads YYEKEE (reference sequence). With 4 bases removed from V and 1 base from J, the gap between germline ends came to 14 bases. The CDR3 consists of 15 residues. CDR3 region: CASSTQTVPNTEAFF. As DNA, the CDR3 is TGTGCCAGCAGCACCCAGACAGTCCCGAACACTGAAGCTTTCTTT.

The chain employs TRBV7-9 and TRBJ2-7; 8 nucleotides line up with TRBD1. V lost 5 bases to trimming and J lost 4 bases; unmatched junction nucleotides: 7. This CDR3 region has 14 residues. Germline CDR1 SEHNR, CDR2 FQNEAQ (reference sequence). The CDR3: CASSGGQGWYEQYF. The DNA for the CDR3 is TGTGCCAGCAGCGGCGGACAGGGATGGTACGAGCAGTACTTC. Using reference TRBV7-9 and TRBJ2-7 for the parts outside the CDR3, the full variable domain is DTGVSQNPRHKITKRGQNVTFRCDPISEHNRLYWYRQTLGQGPEFLTYFQNEAQLEKSRLLSDRFSAERPKGSFSTLEIQRTEQGDSAMYLCASSGGQGWYEQYFGPGTRLTVT.

This clone appeared a few times. The chain couples TRBV30 to TRBJ2-2; the D is unclear. This CDR3 spans 16 amino acids. V lost 1 base, J lost 2 bases, and 14 bases lay in between. Per germline, CDR1 GTSNPN and CDR2 SVGIG (reference sequence). In nucleotides, the CDR3 is TGTGCCTGGAGTGAGCTGACTCCGGTAAACACCGGGGAGCTGTTTTTT. It specifies CAWSELTPVNTGELFF.